The source of this T cell receptor beta chain is a study of HIV-infected patients and healthy controls. Alpha and beta constant-region primers primed reverse transcription of about 470 ng RNA. Using multiplexing indices, alpha and beta chain libraries were generated apart by chain-specific third strand synthesis. TCRdb reprocessed the 5' RACE reads with MiXCR, giving one entry per CDR3 protein. This table holds fewer than 15,000 distinct CDR3 sequences, approximately 11% found once. Between the trimmed V and J ends, which lost 5 bases and 1 base, there was a span of 11 bases. The CDR3 contains 15 residues. Germline V gives CDR1 MNHEY, CDR2 SVGAGI. In this sample, this clonotype turned up many times. All unsorted peripheral T cells were captured because whole blood was used without fractionation.

Sequencing was carried out using blood. This chain links TRBV6-5 with TRBJ1-4, with D possibly TRBD1 on 6 matching bases. The clonotype was recovered from an adult in good health. The CDR3 DNA is TGTGCCAGCAGTATGCAGACAGGAACTAATGAAAAACTGTTTTTT. Residues: CASSMQTGTNEKLFF.